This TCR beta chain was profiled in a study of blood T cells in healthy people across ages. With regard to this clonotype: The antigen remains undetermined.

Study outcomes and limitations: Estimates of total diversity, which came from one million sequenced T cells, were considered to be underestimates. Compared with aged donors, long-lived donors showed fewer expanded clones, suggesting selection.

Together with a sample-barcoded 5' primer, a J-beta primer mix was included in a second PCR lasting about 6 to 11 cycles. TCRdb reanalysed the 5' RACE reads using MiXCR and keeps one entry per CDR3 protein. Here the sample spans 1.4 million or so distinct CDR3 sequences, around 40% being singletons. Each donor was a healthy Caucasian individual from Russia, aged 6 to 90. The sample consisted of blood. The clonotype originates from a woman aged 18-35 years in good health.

The CDR3 DNA reads as TGTGCCATCAGTGAGTCCCCCTTCCTTCGGGACGACTATGGCTACACCTTC. Amino acid sequence: CAISESPFLRDDYGYTF. V is TRBV10-3 and J is TRBJ1-2; the D gene is possibly TRBD1 (5 bases). The germline V gene encodes CDR1 ENHRY and CDR2 SYGVKD. V dropped 0 bases and J dropped 3 bases, with 17 bases sitting between them. The CDR3 is made up of 17 amino acids.